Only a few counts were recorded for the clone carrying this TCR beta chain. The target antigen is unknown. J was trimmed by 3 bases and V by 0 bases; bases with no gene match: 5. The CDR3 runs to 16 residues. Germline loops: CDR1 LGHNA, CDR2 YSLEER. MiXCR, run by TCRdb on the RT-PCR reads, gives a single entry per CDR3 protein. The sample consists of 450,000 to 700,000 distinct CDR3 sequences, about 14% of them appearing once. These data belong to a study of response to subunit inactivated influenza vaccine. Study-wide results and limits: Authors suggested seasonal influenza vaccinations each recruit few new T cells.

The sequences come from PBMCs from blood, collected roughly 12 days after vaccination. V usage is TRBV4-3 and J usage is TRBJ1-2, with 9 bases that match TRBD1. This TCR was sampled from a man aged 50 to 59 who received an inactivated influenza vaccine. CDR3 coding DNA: TGCGCCAGCAGCCAAGATTCTCGGACAGGGGACTATGGCTACACCTTC. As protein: CASSQDSRTGDYGYTF.